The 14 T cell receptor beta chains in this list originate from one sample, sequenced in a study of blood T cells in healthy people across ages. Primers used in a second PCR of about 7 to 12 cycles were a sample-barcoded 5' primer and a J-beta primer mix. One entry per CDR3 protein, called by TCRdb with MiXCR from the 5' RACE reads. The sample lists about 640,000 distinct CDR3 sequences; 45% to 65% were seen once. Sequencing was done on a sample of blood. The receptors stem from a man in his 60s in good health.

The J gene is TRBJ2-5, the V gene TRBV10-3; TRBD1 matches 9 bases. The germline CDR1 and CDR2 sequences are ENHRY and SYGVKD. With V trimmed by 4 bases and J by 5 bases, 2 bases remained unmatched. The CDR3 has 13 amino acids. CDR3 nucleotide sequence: TGTGCCATCAGTGGACAGGGGGTTGAGACCCAGTACTTC. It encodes CAISGQGVETQYF.

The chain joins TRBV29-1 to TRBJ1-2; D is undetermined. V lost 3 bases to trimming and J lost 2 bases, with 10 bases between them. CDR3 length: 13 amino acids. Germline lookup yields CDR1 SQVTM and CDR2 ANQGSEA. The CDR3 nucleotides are TGCAGCGTTGACGCCGAGGCGAACTATGGCTACACCTTC. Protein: CSVDAEANYGYTF.

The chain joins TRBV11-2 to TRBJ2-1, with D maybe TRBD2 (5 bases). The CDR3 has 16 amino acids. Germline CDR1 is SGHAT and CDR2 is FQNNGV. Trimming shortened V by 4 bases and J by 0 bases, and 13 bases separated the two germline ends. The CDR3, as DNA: TGTGCCAGCAGCTCTTTAGCGTTCTCCTCCTACAATGAGCAGTTCTTC. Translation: CASSSLAFSSYNEQFF. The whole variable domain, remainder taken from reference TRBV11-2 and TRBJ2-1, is EAGVAQSPRYKIIEKRQSVAFWCNPISGHATLYWYQQILGQGPKLLIQFQNNGVVDDSQLPKDRFSAERLKGVDSTLKIQPAKLEDSAVYLCASSSLAFSSYNEQFFGPGTRLTVL.

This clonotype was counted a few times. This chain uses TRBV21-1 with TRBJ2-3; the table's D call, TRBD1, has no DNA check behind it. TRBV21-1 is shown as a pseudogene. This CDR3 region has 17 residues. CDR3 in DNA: TGTGCCAGCAGCAAATCTGGCCGGGGCCTAAGCACAGATACGCAGTATTTT. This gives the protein CASSKSGRGLSTDTQYF.

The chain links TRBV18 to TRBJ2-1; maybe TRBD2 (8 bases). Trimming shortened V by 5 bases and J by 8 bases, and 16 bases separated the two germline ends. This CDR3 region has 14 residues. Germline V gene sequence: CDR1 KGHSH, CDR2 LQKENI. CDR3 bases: TGTGCCAGCTCATCGGGACTAGGGGGCGATGAGCAGTTCTTC. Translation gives CASSSGLGGDEQFF.

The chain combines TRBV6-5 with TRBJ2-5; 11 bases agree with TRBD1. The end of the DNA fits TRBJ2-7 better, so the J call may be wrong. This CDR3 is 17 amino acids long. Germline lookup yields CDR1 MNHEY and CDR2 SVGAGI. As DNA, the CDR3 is TGTGCCAGCAGTTACCACGGACAGGGGGCTGAATCGTACGAGCAGTACTTC. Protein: CASSYHGQGAESYEQYF.

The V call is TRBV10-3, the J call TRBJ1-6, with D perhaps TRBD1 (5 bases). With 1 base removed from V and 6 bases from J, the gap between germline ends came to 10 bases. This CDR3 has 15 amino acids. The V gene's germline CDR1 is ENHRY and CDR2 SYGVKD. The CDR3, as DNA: TGTGCCATCAGTGAGTTTGGGGACTCTAATTCACCCCTCCACTTT. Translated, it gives CAISEFGDSNSPLHF.

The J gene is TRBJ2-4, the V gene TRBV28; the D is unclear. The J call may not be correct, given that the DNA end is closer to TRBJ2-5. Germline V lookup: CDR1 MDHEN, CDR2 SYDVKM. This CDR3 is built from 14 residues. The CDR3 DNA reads TGTGCCAGCAGTACTCCGAGAGGACAAGAGACCCAGTACTTC. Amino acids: CASSTPRGQETQYF.

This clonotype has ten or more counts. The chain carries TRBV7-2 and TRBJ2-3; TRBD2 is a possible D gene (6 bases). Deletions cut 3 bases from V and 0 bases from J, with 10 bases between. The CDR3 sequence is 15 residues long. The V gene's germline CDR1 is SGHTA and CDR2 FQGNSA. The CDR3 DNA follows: TGTGCCAGCAGCTTGGGGGGAGCGAGCACAGATACGCAGTATTTT. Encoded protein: CASSLGGASTDTQYF.

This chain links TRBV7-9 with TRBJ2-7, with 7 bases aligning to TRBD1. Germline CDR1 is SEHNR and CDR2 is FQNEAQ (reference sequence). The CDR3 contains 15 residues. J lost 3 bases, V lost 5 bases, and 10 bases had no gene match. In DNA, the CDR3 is TGTGCCAGCAGCACCGAGGGACAGACTTTCTACGAGCAGTACTTC. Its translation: CASSTEGQTFYEQYF.

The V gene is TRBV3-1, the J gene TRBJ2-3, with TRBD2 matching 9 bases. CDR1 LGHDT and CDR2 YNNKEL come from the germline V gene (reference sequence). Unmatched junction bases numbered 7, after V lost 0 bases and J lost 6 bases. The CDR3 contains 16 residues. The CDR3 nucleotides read TGTGCCAGCAGCCAAGAGCCCGGGACTAGCCTCGATACGCAGTATTTT. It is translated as CASSQEPGTSLDTQYF.

CDR3 sequence: CSARGARSYEQYF. The CDR3 region has the DNA TGCAGTGCTAGAGGTGCGCGCAGCTACGAGCAGTACTTC. This sequence joins TRBV20-1 and TRBJ2-7; D remains ambiguous. Deletions cut 1 base from V and 3 bases from J, with 10 bases between. The CDR3 covers 13 residues. Germline V gene data show CDR1 as DFQATT and CDR2 as SNEGSKA (reference sequence).

The CDR3 nucleotides are TGCGCCAGCAGCTTGGCAGGGAACTCTTACGAGCAGTACTTC. Translation: CASSLAGNSYEQYF. This rearrangement joins TRBV5-1 to TRBJ2-7; the D gene is possibly TRBD1 (5 bases). V lost 0 bases, J lost 4 bases, and 11 bases lay in between. The germline gives CDR1 SGHRS, CDR2 YFSETQ. The CDR3 is made up of 14 amino acids.

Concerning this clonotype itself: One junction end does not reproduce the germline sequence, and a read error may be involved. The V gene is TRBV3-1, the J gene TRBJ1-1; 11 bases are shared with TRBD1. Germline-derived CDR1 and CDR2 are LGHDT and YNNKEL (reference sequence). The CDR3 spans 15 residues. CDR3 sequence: CASSQGDRGYTGAFF. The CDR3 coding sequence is TGTGCCAGCAGCCAGGGGGACAGGGGGTACACTGGAGCTTTCTTT.